These 26 T cell receptor beta chains share one sample of origin, sequenced in a study of radiation and T cells in renal cell carcinoma. Time point indicated: baseline pretreatment blood. Stated treatment: 15 Gy SBRT to primary tumor, nephrectomy 4 weeks later. Assay: immunoSEQ multiplex PCR; the TCRdb copy retains only in-frame clones and omits some. The sample records about 88,000 clones, 65% to 90% being singletons. The material was blood, obtained from a patient whose treatment included radiotherapy and nephrectomy. These receptors all come from a man aged 50 or older with renal cell carcinoma.

The chain joins TRBV7-9 to TRBJ2-3; D possibly corresponds to TRBD1 (6 bases). The length of the CDR3 is 14 residues. V gave up 6 bases and J gave up 1 base, with 11 bases separating them. The germline V gene encodes CDR1 SEHNR and CDR2 FQNEAQ (reference sequence). The CDR3 loop is CASRQTGGTDTQYF. CDR3 sequence (DNA): TGTGCCAGCAGACAGACAGGAGGCACAGATACGCAGTATTTT.

The rearrangement joins TRBV5-1 to TRBJ2-3; 8 nucleotides line up with TRBD2. CDR3 length: 15 residues. V trimming: 4 bases; J trimming: 2 bases; junction bases outside the gene matches: 6. In germline, CDR1 is SGHRS, CDR2 YFSETQ. The CDR3 DNA reads TGCGCCAGCAGCCCAAGCGGGGGTGACACAGATACGCAGTATTTT. This codes for CASSPSGGDTDTQYF. Looking up the rest from reference TRBV5-1 and TRBJ2-3 gives the full variable domain: KAGVTQTPRYLIKTRGQQVTLSCSPISGHRSVSWYQQTPGQGLQFLFEYFSETQRNKGNFPGRFSGRQFSNSRSEMNVSTLELGDSALYLCASSPSGGDTDTQYFGPGTRLTVL.

This chain joins TRBV4-1 and TRBJ2-6; no firm D call. The CDR3 is 18 residues long. The germline V and J ends were trimmed by 2 bases and 3 bases, with 17 bases remaining between them. Per germline, CDR1 MGHRA and CDR2 YSYEKL. CDR3 sequence: CASSQMTSPPGGANVLTF. The CDR3 DNA follows: TGCGCCAGCAGCCAAATGACGTCCCCCCCGGGTGGGGCCAACGTCCTGACTTTC.

V and J are TRBV5-1 and TRBJ1-4; 9 bases fit TRBD1. CDR1 and CDR2 (germline): SGHRS, YFSETQ. V trimming: 4 bases; J trimming: 8 bases; junction bases outside the gene matches: 9. The CDR3 is made up of 15 amino acids. The DNA of the CDR3 is TGCGCCAGCAGCCCGGTGACAGGGGGTCAGGAAAAACTGTTTTTT. Its protein is CASSPVTGGQEKLFF. Based on the CDR3 plus reference TRBV5-1 and TRBJ1-4, the full variable domain is KAGVTQTPRYLIKTRGQQVTLSCSPISGHRSVSWYQQTPGQGLQFLFEYFSETQRNKGNFPGRFSGRQFSNSRSEMNVSTLELGDSALYLCASSPVTGGQEKLFFGSGTQLSVL.

This clone was picked up one time. The rearrangement joins TRBV27 to TRBJ2-3; D unresolved. V lost 4 bases and J 2 bases, leaving 10 bases between the germline ends. The CDR3 sequence is 14 residues long. The germline CDR1 and CDR2 sequences are MNHEY and SMNVEV (reference sequence). The CDR3 bases are TGTGCCAGCAGTTCGGTCGAATACACAGATACGCAGTATTTT. Amino acid sequence: CASSSVEYTDTQYF.

The genes are TRBV25-1 and TRBJ1-4; 9 positions match TRBD1. The germline V gene encodes CDR1 MGHDK and CDR2 SYGVNS. Unmatched junction bases numbered 2, after V lost 9 bases and J lost 6 bases. This CDR3 is built from 12 residues. The CDR3 loop is CASGQGYEKLFF. CDR3 in DNA: TGTGCCAGTGGACAGGGGTATGAAAAACTGTTTTTT.

The chain is built from TRBV7-9 and TRBJ2-1; 9 nucleotides line up with TRBD2. The CDR3 is made up of 15 amino acids. V gave up 5 bases and J gave up 4 bases; unmatched junction bases: 6. The germline V gene encodes CDR1 SEHNR and CDR2 FQNEAQ (reference sequence). DNA for the CDR3: TGTGCCAGCAGCCCGCGGAGCGGGGGGTACAATGAGCAGTTCTTC. It encodes CASSPRSGGYNEQFF.

This chain joins TRBV6-1 and TRBJ2-3, with D perhaps TRBD1 (6 bases). The CDR3 contains 15 residues. V lost 7 bases, J lost 3 bases, and 17 bases lay in between. CDR1 MNHNS and CDR2 SASEGT come from the germline V gene. This CDR3 is CASTPGTTDTDTQYF. In DNA form, the CDR3 reads TGTGCCAGCACCCCCGGGACAACGGATACAGATACGCAGTATTTT.

V gene TRBV9 combines with J gene TRBJ2-2; possibly TRBD1 for D (5 bases). In germline, CDR1 is SGDLS, CDR2 YYNGEE. This CDR3 has 17 amino acids. V gave up 4 bases and J gave up 2 bases, with 18 bases separating them. The CDR3 DNA follows: TGTGCCAGCAGCACCACAGGATTGGCCGTCAACACCGGGGAGCTGTTTTTT. Amino acid sequence: CASSTTGLAVNTGELFF.

This chain joins TRBV5-1 and TRBJ2-1; 10 bases line up with TRBD1. J lost 4 bases, V lost 1 base, and 5 bases had no gene match. The CDR3 is made up of 16 amino acids. CDR1 is SGHRS, CDR2 YFSETQ, per germline. CDR3 amino acids: CASSLTGQGSYNEQFF. Written as DNA, the CDR3 is TGCGCCAGCAGCTTGACGGGACAGGGGTCATACAATGAGCAGTTCTTC.

The V call is TRBV7-2, the J call TRBJ1-5, with D maybe TRBD1 (6 bases). The CDR3 extends over 17 amino acids. Germline loops: CDR1 SGHTA, CDR2 FQGNSA. V was clipped by 6 bases and J by 0 bases, with 18 bases between them. CDR3 loop: CASSRGPQGDSNQPQHF. DNA for the CDR3: TGTGCCAGCAGTCGTGGACCACAGGGTGATAGCAATCAGCCCCAGCATTTT.

The chain recombines TRBV5-1 with TRBJ1-1; D remains ambiguous. V lost 1 base and J lost 0, with 10 bases in between. The CDR3 sequence is 15 residues long. Germline V gene data show CDR1 as SGHRS and CDR2 as YFSETQ. The CDR3, as DNA: TGCGCCAGCAGCTTGCCGTCTCAGTTGAACACTGAAGCTTTCTTT. Translating gives CASSLPSQLNTEAFF.

The rearrangement uses TRBV10-1 and TRBJ2-2, with D hard to call. This CDR3 contains 20 residues. CDR1 is WNHNN, CDR2 SYGVQD, per germline (reference sequence). Deletions cut 2 bases from V and 0 bases from J, with 22 bases between. The CDR3 reads CASSETLLSGRPANTGELFF. CDR3 in DNA: TGCGCCAGCAGTGAGACGTTATTAAGTGGCAGGCCCGCGAACACCGGGGAGCTGTTTTTT.

This chain uses TRBV5-1 with TRBJ2-3; TRBD2 aligns across 7 bases. This CDR3 is built from 15 residues. Germline V gives CDR1 SGHRS, CDR2 YFSETQ. V lost 4 bases and J lost 2; bases outside the gene matches: 7. CDR3 coding DNA: TGCGCCAGCAGCCTAGCGGCACAATACACAGATACGCAGTATTTT. Its translation is CASSLAAQYTDTQYF.

CDR3: CASSGDTGPYEQYF. The CDR3 DNA sequence: TGTGCCAGCAGTGGGGACACCGGTCCCTACGAGCAGTACTTC. The chain has TRBV2 and TRBJ2-7; possible D gene TRBD1, 6 bases. The V and J ends lost 4 bases and 2 bases respectively, with 12 bases between them. The CDR3 totals 14 residues. Germline assignment: CDR1 SNHLY and CDR2 FYNNEI.

This chain joins TRBV6-9 and TRBJ1-5; possible D gene TRBD1, 5 bases. This CDR3 has 16 residues. V shed 4 bases and J shed 2 bases, with 15 bases lying between them. Germline CDR1 is MNHGY and CDR2 is SVAAGI. The CDR3 DNA reads as TGTGCCAGCAGTTCCGAAGACAGAAATGGCAATCAGCCCCAGCATTTT. This codes for CASSSEDRNGNQPQHF.

The V gene is TRBV11-2, the J gene TRBJ2-2; TRBD2 matches at 7 bases. Trimming cost V 2 bases and J 6 bases; bases outside gene matches: 12. Germline-derived CDR1 and CDR2 are SGHAT and FQNNGV. CDR3 length: 17 residues. Written as DNA, the CDR3 is TGTGCCAGCAGCTTAAGGGTCCTAGCGAGCGGGGCCGGGGAGCTGTTTTTT. This gives the protein CASSLRVLASGAGELFF. Variable domain in full (rest from reference TRBV11-2 and TRBJ2-2): EAGVAQSPRYKIIEKRQSVAFWCNPISGHATLYWYQQILGQGPKLLIQFQNNGVVDDSQLPKDRFSAERLKGVDSTLKIQPAKLEDSAVYLCASSLRVLASGAGELFFGEGSRLTVL.

The gene calls are TRBV29-1 and TRBJ1-1; D is ambiguous. Germline lookup yields CDR1 SQVTM and CDR2 ANQGSEA. This CDR3 comprises 12 residues. With 7 bases removed from V and 1 base from J, the gap between germline ends came to 10 bases. CDR3 nucleotides: TGCAGCGGTAGACGGGGGAACACTGAAGCTTTCTTT. This codes for CSGRRGNTEAFF.

The J gene is TRBJ2-6, the V gene TRBV9, with TRBD2 matching over 14 bases. CDR3 size: 20 residues. The trim removed 4 bases at V and 0 bases at J, leaving 9 bases unmatched. Germline V gene data show CDR1 as SGDLS and CDR2 as YYNGEE. For the CDR3, the DNA is TGTGCCAGCAGCAGATGGACTAGCGGGAGGTCCAACTCTGGGGCCAACGTCCTGACTTTC. Translating it yields CASSRWTSGRSNSGANVLTF.

The chain employs TRBV11-1 and TRBJ2-4; D might be TRBD1 (6 bases). CDR3 length: 15 residues. With 5 bases removed from V and 3 bases from J, the gap between germline ends came to 14 bases. Germline lookup yields CDR1 SGHAT and CDR2 FQDESV (reference sequence). The chain's CDR3 is CASSSRGIGKNIQYF. DNA of the CDR3: TGTGCCAGCAGCAGCAGGGGAATCGGCAAAAACATTCAGTACTTC.

J is TRBJ2-2 and V is TRBV19, with 7 bases fitting TRBD1. Germline-derived CDR1 and CDR2 are LNHDA and SQIVND (reference sequence). The CDR3 runs to 15 residues. The V and J ends lost 3 bases and 5 bases, in that order; junction bases with no gene match: 6. The CDR3 reads CASSIAQGVTGELFF. In nucleotides, the CDR3 is TGTGCCAGTAGTATTGCCCAGGGGGTGACCGGGGAGCTGTTTTTT.

The V gene is TRBV30, the J gene TRBJ2-7, with 11 bases lining up with TRBD1. CDR1 and CDR2 (germline): GTSNPN, SVGIG (reference sequence). This CDR3 region has 14 residues. V was pared by 1 base and J by 3 bases, with 2 bases of the junction left unmatched. The CDR3 region has the DNA TGTGCCTGGAGTGCGGGACAGGGGGTCTACGAGCAGTACTTC. Translated, it gives CAWSAGQGVYEQYF.

CDR3 protein: CASSVGLLGQGSFGGELFF. CDR3 nucleotides: TGTGCCAGCAGCGTAGGTCTATTGGGACAGGGAAGTTTTGGCGGGGAGCTGTTTTTT. V gene TRBV9 combines with J gene TRBJ2-2, with 9 positions matching TRBD1. V shed 0 bases and J 7 bases; nucleotides not matched to a gene: 16. CDR3 size: 19 residues. CDR1 and CDR2 from the germline V gene are SGDLS and YYNGEE.

This chain uses TRBV28 with TRBJ1-1; D gene uncertain. The CDR3 runs 13 residues. Looked up from germline, CDR1 is MDHEN and CDR2 is SYDVKM. V shed 4 bases and J shed 0 bases, with 6 bases lying between them. CDR3 sequence reads: CASSSVLNTEAFF. Here the CDR3 DNA reads TGTGCCAGCAGTTCGGTGCTGAACACTGAAGCTTTCTTT.

This chain links TRBV9 with TRBJ2-1; D call uncertain. Per the germline V gene, CDR1 is SGDLS and CDR2 is YYNGEE. This CDR3 contains 14 residues. The V end lost 0 bases, the J end lost 1 base, and 5 bases lay between the germline ends. The CDR3 DNA reads as TGTGCCAGCAGCGTAGCTGCATCCTACAATGAGCAGTTCTTC. As protein: CASSVAASYNEQFF. The full variable domain, in which reference TRBV9 and TRBJ2-1 provide the parts outside the CDR3, is DSGVTQTPKHLITATGQRVTLRCSPRSGDLSVYWYQQSLDQGLQFLIQYYNGEERAKGNILERFSAQQFPDLHSELNLSSLELGDSALYFCASSVAASYNEQFFGPGTRLTVL.

The chain uses TRBV5-1 and TRBJ2-3; D unclear. The CDR3 contains 15 residues. Trimming took off 7 bases at V and 0 bases at J, with 15 bases between the two ends. CDR1 is SGHRS, CDR2 YFSETQ, per germline. The DNA for the CDR3 is TGCGCCAGCTACCCCGAGGCAGCCAGCACAGATACGCAGTATTTT. It yields the protein CASYPEAASTDTQYF.